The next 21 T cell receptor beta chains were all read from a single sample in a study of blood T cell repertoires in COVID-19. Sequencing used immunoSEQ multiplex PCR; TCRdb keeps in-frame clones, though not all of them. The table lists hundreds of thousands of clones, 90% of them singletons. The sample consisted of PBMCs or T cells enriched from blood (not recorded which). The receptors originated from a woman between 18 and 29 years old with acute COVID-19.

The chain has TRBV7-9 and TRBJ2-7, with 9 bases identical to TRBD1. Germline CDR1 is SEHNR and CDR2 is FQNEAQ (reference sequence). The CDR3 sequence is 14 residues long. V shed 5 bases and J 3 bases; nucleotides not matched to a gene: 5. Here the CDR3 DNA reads TGTGCCAGCAGCCCTCGGGACAGGGTCTACGAGCAGTACTTC. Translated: CASSPRDRVYEQYF.

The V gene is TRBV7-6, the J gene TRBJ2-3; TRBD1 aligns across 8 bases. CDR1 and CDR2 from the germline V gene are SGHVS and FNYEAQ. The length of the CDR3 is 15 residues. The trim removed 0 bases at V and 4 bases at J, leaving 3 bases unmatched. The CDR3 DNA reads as TGTGCCAGCAGCTTAGCGACAGGGGCGGCAGATACGCAGTATTTT. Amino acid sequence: CASSLATGAADTQYF.

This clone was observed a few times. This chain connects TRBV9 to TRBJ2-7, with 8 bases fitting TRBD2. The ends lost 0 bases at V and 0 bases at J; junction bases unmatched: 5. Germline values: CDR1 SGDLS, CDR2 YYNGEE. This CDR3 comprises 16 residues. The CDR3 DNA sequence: TGTGCCAGCAGCGTAGAAAACAGCGGGAGCTCCTACGAGCAGTACTTC. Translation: CASSVENSGSSYEQYF.

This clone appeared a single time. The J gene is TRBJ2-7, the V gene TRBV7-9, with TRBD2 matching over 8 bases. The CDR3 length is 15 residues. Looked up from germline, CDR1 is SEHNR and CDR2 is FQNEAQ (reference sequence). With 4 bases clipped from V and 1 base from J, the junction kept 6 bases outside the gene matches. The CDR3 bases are TGTGCCAGCAGCTCCAGCGGGGGCGCGTCCTACGAGCAGTACTTC. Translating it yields CASSSSGGASYEQYF.

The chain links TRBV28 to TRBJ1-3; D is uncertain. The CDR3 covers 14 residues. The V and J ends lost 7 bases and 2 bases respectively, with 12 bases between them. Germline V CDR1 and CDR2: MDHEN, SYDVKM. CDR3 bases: TGTGCCAGCACCGACGGAGGAACTGGAAACACCATATATTTT. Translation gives CASTDGGTGNTIYF.

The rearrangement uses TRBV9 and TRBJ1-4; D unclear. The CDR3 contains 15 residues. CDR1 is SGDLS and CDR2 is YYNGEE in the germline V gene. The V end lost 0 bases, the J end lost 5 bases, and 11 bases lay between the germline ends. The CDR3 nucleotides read TGTGCCAGCAGCGTAGGGCACGGGAACAATGAAAAACTGTTTTTT. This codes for CASSVGHGNNEKLFF.

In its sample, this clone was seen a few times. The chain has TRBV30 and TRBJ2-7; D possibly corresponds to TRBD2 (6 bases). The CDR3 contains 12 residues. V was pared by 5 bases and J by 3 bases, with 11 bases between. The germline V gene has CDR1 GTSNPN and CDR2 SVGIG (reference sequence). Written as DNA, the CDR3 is TGTGCCTGGGGGACTCCCCGCTACGAGCAGTACTTC. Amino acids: CAWGTPRYEQYF.

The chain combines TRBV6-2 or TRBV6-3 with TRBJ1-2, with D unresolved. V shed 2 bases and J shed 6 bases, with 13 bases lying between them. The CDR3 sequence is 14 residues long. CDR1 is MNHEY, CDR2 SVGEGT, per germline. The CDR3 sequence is CASSYLPREDGYTF. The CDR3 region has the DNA TGTGCCAGCAGTTACCTTCCAAGGGAGGATGGCTACACCTTC.

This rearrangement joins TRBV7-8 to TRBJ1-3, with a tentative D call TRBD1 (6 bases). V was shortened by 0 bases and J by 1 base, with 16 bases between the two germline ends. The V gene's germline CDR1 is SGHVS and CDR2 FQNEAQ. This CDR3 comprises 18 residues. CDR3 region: CASSLAGASSRSGNTIYF. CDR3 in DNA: TGTGCCAGCAGCTTAGCGGGGGCAAGCTCTCGGTCTGGAAACACCATATATTTT.

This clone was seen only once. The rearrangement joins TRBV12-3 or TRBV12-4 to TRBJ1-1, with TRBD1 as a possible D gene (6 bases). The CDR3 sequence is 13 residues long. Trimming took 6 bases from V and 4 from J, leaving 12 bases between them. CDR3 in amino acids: CASSIVGATEAFF. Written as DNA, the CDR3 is TGTGCCAGCAGCATAGTGGGGGCCACTGAAGCTTTCTTT.

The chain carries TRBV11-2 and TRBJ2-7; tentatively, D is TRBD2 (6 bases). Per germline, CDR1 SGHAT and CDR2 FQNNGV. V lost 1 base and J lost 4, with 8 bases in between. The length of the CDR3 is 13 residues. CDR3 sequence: CASSLARGYEQYF. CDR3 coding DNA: TGTGCCAGCAGCTTAGCCCGGGGGTACGAGCAGTACTTC.

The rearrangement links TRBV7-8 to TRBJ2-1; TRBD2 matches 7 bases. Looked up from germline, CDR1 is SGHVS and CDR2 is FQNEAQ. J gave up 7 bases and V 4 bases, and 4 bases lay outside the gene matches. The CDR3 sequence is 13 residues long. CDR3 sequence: CASSWTSWNEQFF. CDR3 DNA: TGTGCCAGCAGCTGGACTAGTTGGAATGAGCAGTTCTTC.

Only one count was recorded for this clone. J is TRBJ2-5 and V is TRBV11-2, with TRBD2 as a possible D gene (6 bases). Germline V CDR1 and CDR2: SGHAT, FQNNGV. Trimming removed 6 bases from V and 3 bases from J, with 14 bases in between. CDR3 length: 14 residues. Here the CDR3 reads CASSFIGGKETQYF. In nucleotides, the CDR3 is TGTGCCAGCAGTTTTATCGGAGGGAAAGAGACCCAGTACTTC.

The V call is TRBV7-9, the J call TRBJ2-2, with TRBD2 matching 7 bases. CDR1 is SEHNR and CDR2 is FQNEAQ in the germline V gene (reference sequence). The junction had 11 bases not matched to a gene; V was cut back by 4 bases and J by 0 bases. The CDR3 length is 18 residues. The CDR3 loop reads CASSSLPVGGANTGELFF. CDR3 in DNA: TGTGCCAGCAGCTCACTTCCTGTTGGGGGGGCGAACACCGGGGAGCTGTTTTTT.

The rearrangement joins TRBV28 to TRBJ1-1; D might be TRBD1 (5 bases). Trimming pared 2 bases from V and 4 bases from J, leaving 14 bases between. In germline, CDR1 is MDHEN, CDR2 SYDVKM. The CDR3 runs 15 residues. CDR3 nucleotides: TGTGCCAGCAGTTTAAGGCTGGGCAGGGCCACTGAAGCTTTCTTT. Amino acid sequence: CASSLRLGRATEAFF.

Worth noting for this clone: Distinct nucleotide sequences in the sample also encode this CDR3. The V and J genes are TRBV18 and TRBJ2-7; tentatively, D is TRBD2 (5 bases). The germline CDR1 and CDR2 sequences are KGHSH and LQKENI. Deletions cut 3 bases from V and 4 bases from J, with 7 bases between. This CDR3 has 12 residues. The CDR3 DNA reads TGTGCCAGCTCACCTGGGAGTTACGAGCAGTACTTC. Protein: CASSPGSYEQYF.

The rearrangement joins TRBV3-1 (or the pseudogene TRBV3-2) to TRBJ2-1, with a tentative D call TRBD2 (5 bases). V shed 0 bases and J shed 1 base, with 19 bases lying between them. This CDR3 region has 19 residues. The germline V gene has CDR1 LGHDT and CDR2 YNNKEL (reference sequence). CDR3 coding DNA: TGTGCCAGCAGCCAAGAAGGGAAGCTTGCGGGCCCGTCCTACAATGAGCAGTTCTTC. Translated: CASSQEGKLAGPSYNEQFF.

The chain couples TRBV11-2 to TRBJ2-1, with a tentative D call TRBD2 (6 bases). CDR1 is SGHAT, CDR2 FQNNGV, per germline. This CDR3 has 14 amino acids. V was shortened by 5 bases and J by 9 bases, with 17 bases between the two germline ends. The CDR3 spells CASSPGSREVEQFF. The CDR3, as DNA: TGTGCCAGCAGCCCCGGGAGCCGGGAAGTTGAGCAGTTCTTC. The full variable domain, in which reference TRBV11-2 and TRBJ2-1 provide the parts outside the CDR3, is EAGVAQSPRYKIIEKRQSVAFWCNPISGHATLYWYQQILGQGPKLLIQFQNNGVVDDSQLPKDRFSAERLKGVDSTLKIQPAKLEDSAVYLCASSPGSREVEQFFGPGTRLTVL.

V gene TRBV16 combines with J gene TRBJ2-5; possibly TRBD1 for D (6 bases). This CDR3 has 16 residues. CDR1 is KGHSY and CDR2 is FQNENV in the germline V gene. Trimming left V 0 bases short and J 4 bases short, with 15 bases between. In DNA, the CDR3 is TGTGCCAGCAGCCAATCGCTTGTGGGGGCCGGAGAGACCCAGTACTTC. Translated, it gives CASSQSLVGAGETQYF.

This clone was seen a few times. DNA for the CDR3: TGTGCCAGCAGCTTAGTCAGGGGGACAGGGCAATCAGCTAACTATGGCTACACCTTC. It is translated as CASSLVRGTGQSANYGYTF. This chain joins TRBV7-2 and TRBJ1-2; 9 nucleotides align to TRBD1. CDR1 SGHTA and CDR2 FQGNSA come from the germline V gene. The CDR3 is 19 residues long. Trimming cost V 1 base and J 0 bases; bases outside gene matches: 12.

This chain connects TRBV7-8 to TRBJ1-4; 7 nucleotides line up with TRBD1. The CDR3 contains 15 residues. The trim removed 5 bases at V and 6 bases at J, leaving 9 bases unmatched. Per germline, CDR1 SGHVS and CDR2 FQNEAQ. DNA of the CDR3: TGTGCCAGCAGCCGTAAGACAGGGACTCATGAAAAACTGTTTTTT. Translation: CASSRKTGTHEKLFF.